The entry that follows covers one T cell receptor beta chain sequence. The entry originates in a study of blood T cell repertoires in COVID-19. This CDR3 is built from 13 residues. V was cut by 8 bases and J by 3 bases, with 11 bases left in between. The germline V gene encodes CDR1 MNHEY and CDR2 SMNVEV (reference sequence). Sequenced by immunoSEQ multiplex PCR; TCRdb stores in-frame clones only, minus some. The repertoire holds about 270,000 clones, with 75% to 90% as singletons. The sequence derives from a young woman who had recovered from COVID-19. Specimen: PBMCs or T cells enriched from blood (not recorded which). The chain is built from TRBV27 and TRBJ1-5; perhaps TRBD1 as D (6 bases). Here the CDR3 DNA reads TGTGCCAGCGGGGAGGGGGTCAATCAGCCCCAGCATTTT. Translation gives CASGEGVNQPQHF.